These 11 T cell receptor beta chains came from one sample sequenced in a study of T-cell reconstitution after alpha-beta-depleted transplantation in children. Unique molecular identifiers were built into the TCRbeta library. TCRdb re-called the PCR reads through MiXCR, storing one row per CDR3 protein. The table has hundreds of thousands of distinct CDR3 sequences, 8% to 11% seen once. Source: PBMCs from the stem cell graft donor, taken from the stem cell graft. The receptor source for this set is a human donor who donated a stem cell graft to a child with acute myeloid leukemia.

In its sample, this clonotype was seen many times. This chain joins TRBV27 and TRBJ1-2; D may be TRBD1 (5 bases). Trimming took 5 bases from V and 5 from J, leaving 18 bases between them. Looked up from germline, CDR1 is MNHEY and CDR2 is SMNVEV (reference sequence). This CDR3 is 15 amino acids long. The CDR3: CASSIGTGGFYGYTF. Here the CDR3 DNA reads TGTGCCAGCAGTATCGGTACCGGGGGTTTTTATGGCTACACCTTC.

The chain has TRBV19 and TRBJ2-3, with 8 bases that match TRBD2. The CDR3 has 16 amino acids. From germline, CDR1 is LNHDA and CDR2 SQIVND (reference sequence). V shed 6 bases, J shed 0 bases, and the junction held 8 bases outside the gene matches. The CDR3, as DNA: TGTGCCAGTAGCCGGAGGGCGGGAGGCAGCACAGATACGCAGTATTTT. Amino acids: CASSRRAGGSTDTQYF.

The chain is built from TRBV7-6 and TRBJ2-7, with 7 positions matching TRBD1. This CDR3 is built from 13 residues. The V segment lost 6 bases and the J segment 6 bases; nucleotides outside the gene matches: 8. The germline V gene encodes CDR1 SGHVS and CDR2 FNYEAQ. The CDR3 bases are TGTGCCAGCAGGTCGACAGGGTCCGGCGAGCAGTACTTC. Its protein is CASRSTGSGEQYF.

This clonotype was seen a few times. The rearrangement links TRBV27 to TRBJ2-7; 13 bases align to TRBD2. This CDR3 contains 17 residues. Germline V CDR1 and CDR2: MNHEY, SMNVEV (reference sequence). The V segment lost 5 bases and the J segment 0 bases; nucleotides outside the gene matches: 7. CDR3 sequence reads: CASSPTSGRPSSYEQYF. In DNA form, the CDR3 reads TGTGCCAGCAGTCCGACTAGCGGGAGGCCAAGCTCCTACGAGCAGTACTTC.

The genes are TRBV29-1 and TRBJ2-7, with D unclear. The CDR3 sequence is 12 residues long. Trimming took 3 bases from V and 3 from J, leaving 9 bases between them. Germline CDR1 and CDR2: SQVTM and ANQGSEA. CDR3 sequence: CSVDLGSYEQYF. CDR3 DNA sequence: TGCAGCGTTGATCTGGGCAGCTACGAGCAGTACTTC.

In its sample, this clonotype was seen a few times. This chain links TRBV20-1 with TRBJ2-1, with D tentatively TRBD2 (6 bases). CDR1 is DFQATT and CDR2 is SNEGSKA in the germline V gene (reference sequence). Trimming removed 4 bases from V and 4 bases from J, with 17 bases in between. This CDR3 contains 15 residues. As DNA, the CDR3 is TGCAGTGCTACACGAGGTAGCGGAGAGTACAATGAGCAGTTCTTC. This sequence encodes CSATRGSGEYNEQFF.

This clonotype was picked up a small number of times. The DNA for the CDR3 is TGTGCCAGCAGTGAATCGGAACAGCCCCAGCATTTT. Residues: CASSESEQPQHF. The chain carries TRBV25-1 and TRBJ1-5, with no clear D. The CDR3 runs 12 residues. Germline loops: CDR1 MGHDK, CDR2 SYGVNS. The V and J ends lost 1 base and 7 bases respectively, with 5 bases between them.

CDR3 sequence: CASSQGGAGEYEQYF. CDR3 coding DNA: TGTGCCAGCAGCCAAGGGGGGGCGGGAGAGTACGAGCAGTACTTC. The chain combines TRBV4-2 with TRBJ2-7; a possible D gene is TRBD2 (7 bases). V lost 1 base, J lost 4 bases, and 14 bases lay in between. Germline CDR1 LGHNA, CDR2 YNFKEQ. The CDR3 has 15 amino acids.

This clonotype was seen many times. The rearrangement links TRBV5-1 to TRBJ2-5; perhaps TRBD2 as D (6 bases). Trimming took off 4 bases at V and 2 bases at J, with 12 bases between the two ends. The CDR3 has 14 amino acids. Per germline, CDR1 SGHRS and CDR2 YFSETQ. The CDR3 nucleotides read TGCGCCAGCAGCACATGGGGGGTACAAGAGACCCAGTACTTC. Protein: CASSTWGVQETQYF.

The rearrangement links TRBV25-1 to TRBJ2-6; 7 bases map to TRBD1. Per the germline V gene, CDR1 is MGHDK and CDR2 is SYGVNS. Trimming cost V 3 bases and J 3 bases; bases outside gene matches: 5. The CDR3 totals 16 residues. The CDR3 bases are TGTGCCAGCAGTGAGCTCGACAGGGTTGGGGCCAACGTCCTGACTTTC. Its translation is CASSELDRVGANVLTF.

The rearrangement uses TRBV7-2 and TRBJ2-2, with D tentatively TRBD2 (6 bases). This CDR3 region has 15 residues. Per the germline V gene, CDR1 is SGHTA and CDR2 is FQGNSA. The V and J ends lost 3 bases and 7 bases respectively, with 15 bases between them. The CDR3 DNA reads TGTGCCAGCAGCTTCTCGGGGGTGATTGGCGGGGAGCTGTTTTTT. Residues: CASSFSGVIGGELFF.